What follows are 31 T cell receptor beta chains derived from one specimen sequenced in a study of low-dose radiotherapy and immunotherapy resistance in tumors. The time point here: after trial treatment. Treatment specified: LDRT plus nivolumab, ipilimumab, low-dose cyclophosphamide and aspirin (RACIN trial). TRAV- and TRBV-specific primers, spanning alpha and beta chains, primed first-strand cDNA. Amplification, which lasted approximately 20 PCR cycles, used a constant-region primer and V-primer adapter to amplify TCRs. TCRdb analysed the reads with MiXCR anew, one entry per CDR3 protein. The data hold about 58,000 distinct CDR3 sequences, with roughly 23% observed a single time. Sample: PBMCs, taken after low-dose radiotherapy plus immunotherapy. Receptors originate from a male donor with prostate cancer.

This clonotype occurred many times. The V and J genes are TRBV7-2 and TRBJ1-3; 8 positions agree with TRBD1. Trimming at V came to 1 base and at J to 4 bases, leaving 6 bases not matched to a gene. This CDR3 has 16 residues. Per the germline V gene, CDR1 is SGHTA and CDR2 is FQGNSA. The DNA of the CDR3 is TGTGCCAGCAGCTTAGACCGGACAGGGAACGGAAACACCATATATTTT. As protein: CASSLDRTGNGNTIYF.

This clonotype was observed at least ten times. The rearrangement joins TRBV4-1 to TRBJ2-4; no clear D gene. The V end was cut by 5 bases, the J end by 1 base, with 12 bases between. The CDR3 runs 15 residues. Germline values: CDR1 MGHRA, CDR2 YSYEKL. CDR3 DNA: TGCGCCAGCAGCGAGGCTTCTCGTGCCAAAAACATTCAGTACTTC. Protein: CASSEASRAKNIQYF.

The sample holds many counts of this clonotype. The V and J genes are TRBV3-1 and TRBJ1-5; D may be TRBD1 (6 bases). The CDR3 covers 14 residues. The ends were cut back, 4 bases at V and 1 base at J, with 8 bases in the middle. The germline gives CDR1 LGHDT, CDR2 YNNKEL (reference sequence). This chain's CDR3 is CASSRGQSNQPQHF. DNA for the CDR3: TGTGCCAGCAGCCGAGGACAGAGCAATCAGCCCCAGCATTTT.

To note about this clonotype: Germline and junction disagree at one end, which may indicate a read error. The chain has TRBV15 and TRBJ2-7; 10 positions match TRBD2. In germline, CDR1 is LNHNV, CDR2 YYDKDF (reference sequence). The length of the CDR3 is 15 residues. The CDR3 here is CATSRELAGAYEQYF. CDR3 coding DNA: TGTGCCACCAGCCGAGAGCTAGCGGGGGCCTACGAGCAGTACTTC.

In this sample, this clonotype turned up many times. The chain carries TRBV30 and TRBJ2-7; D perhaps matches TRBD1 (5 bases). Between the trimmed V and J ends, which lost 2 bases and 1 base, there was a span of 15 bases. Per germline, CDR1 GTSNPN and CDR2 SVGIG (reference sequence). There are 15 residues in the CDR3. In DNA, the CDR3 is TGTGCCTGGAGTTCTCGTGTGACAGTATCCTACGAGCAGTACTTC. Its translation is CAWSSRVTVSYEQYF.

This clonotype showed up just a few times. The rearrangement links TRBV2 to TRBJ2-1; 7 bases agree with TRBD2. Germline V gives CDR1 SNHLY, CDR2 FYNNEI. Trimming took 6 bases from V and 1 from J; bases not matched to a gene: 3. The CDR3 has 14 residues. The CDR3 here is CASSRLASYNEQFF. CDR3 DNA sequence: TGTGCCAGCAGCCGACTAGCTTCCTACAATGAGCAGTTCTTC.

This clonotype was found many times. The chain carries TRBV4-1 and TRBJ1-6; 12 bases are a match to TRBD1. The CDR3 spans 18 residues. J lost 9 bases, V lost 0 bases, and 9 bases had no gene match. CDR1 is MGHRA and CDR2 is YSYEKL in the germline V gene. The CDR3 is CASSQDSGGTGGISPLHF. The DNA for the CDR3 is TGCGCCAGCAGCCAAGATAGCGGGGGGACAGGGGGCATTTCACCCCTCCACTTT.

This clonotype was recorded many times. V usage is TRBV3-1 and J usage is TRBJ1-1; D is unclear. CDR1 is LGHDT and CDR2 is YNNKEL in the germline V gene (reference sequence). Trimming cost V 0 bases and J 10 bases, with 9 bases left between them. This CDR3 has 12 residues. The CDR3 sequence is CASSQETQSAFF. In DNA form, the CDR3 reads TGTGCCAGCAGCCAAGAGACGCAATCAGCTTTCTTT.

This clonotype was recorded many times. V usage is TRBV9 and J usage is TRBJ2-6; no definite D call. CDR3 size: 16 residues. V gave up 3 bases and J gave up 1 base, with 11 bases separating them. Germline CDR1 SGDLS, CDR2 YYNGEE. This chain's CDR3 is CASSDPPGSGANVLTF. CDR3 DNA sequence: TGTGCCAGCAGCGACCCGCCGGGTTCTGGGGCCAACGTCCTGACTTTC. The whole variable domain, remainder taken from reference TRBV9 and TRBJ2-6, is DSGVTQTPKHLITATGQRVTLRCSPRSGDLSVYWYQQSLDQGLQFLIQYYNGEERAKGNILERFSAQQFPDLHSELNLSSLELGDSALYFCASSDPPGSGANVLTFGAGSRLTVL.

This clonotype was seen many times. This chain connects TRBV20-1 to TRBJ2-7; no reliable D call. With 6 bases removed from V and 1 base from J, the gap between germline ends came to 7 bases. Germline V gene sequence: CDR1 DFQATT, CDR2 SNEGSKA (reference sequence). The CDR3 covers 11 residues. CDR3 region: CSAQLSYEQYF. DNA for the CDR3: TGCAGTGCCCAGCTTTCCTACGAGCAGTACTTC.

This clonotype was counted many times. The chain employs TRBV29-1 and TRBJ2-1, with D uncertain. The CDR3 runs 13 residues. The V and J ends lost 7 bases and 4 bases respectively, with 14 bases between them. CDR1 SQVTM and CDR2 ANQGSEA come from the germline V gene. The CDR3 is CSAPLPTYNEQFF. Here the CDR3 DNA reads TGCAGCGCACCCCTTCCAACATACAATGAGCAGTTCTTC.

This clonotype occurred many times. The rearrangement uses TRBV10-3 and TRBJ2-5; D remains unclear. V was clipped by 3 bases and J by 1 base, with 9 bases between them. Germline V CDR1 and CDR2: ENHRY, SYGVKD. The CDR3 has 14 residues. The DNA for the CDR3 is TGTGCCATCAGTGATTCGCGGTCCCAAGAGACCCAGTACTTC. Amino acid sequence: CAISDSRSQETQYF.

This clonotype turned up a few times. The chain couples TRBV20-1 to TRBJ2-3, with D uncertain. CDR1 DFQATT and CDR2 SNEGSKA come from the germline V gene (reference sequence). CDR3 size: 13 residues. V was pared by 3 bases and J by 2 bases, with 9 bases between. CDR3 region: CSASALNTDTQYF. CDR3 DNA sequence: TGCAGTGCTAGTGCGCTGAACACAGATACGCAGTATTTT.

This clonotype has a count of ten or more. The chain uses TRBV27 and TRBJ2-7; 11 nucleotides match TRBD2. V dropped 6 bases and J dropped 7; count of bases not matched to a gene: 5. Germline lookup yields CDR1 MNHEY and CDR2 SMNVEV (reference sequence). The CDR3 loop spans 13 amino acids. The DNA for the CDR3 is TGTGCCAGCAGGACTAGCGGGGCGTGGGAGCAGTACTTC. It is translated as CASRTSGAWEQYF.

Ten or more counts support this clonotype. This sequence joins TRBV19 and TRBJ2-7; either TRBD1 or TRBD2 may supply D (5 bases each). The ends were cut back, 3 bases at V and 7 bases at J, with 16 bases in the middle. The CDR3 is 14 amino acids. Germline CDR1 and CDR2: LNHDA and SQIVND (reference sequence). CDR3 residues: CASSIQGRSGEQYF. The CDR3 DNA reads as TGTGCCAGTAGTATCCAGGGACGGTCTGGGGAGCAGTACTTC.

This clonotype was detected many times. The rearrangement uses TRBV11-3 and TRBJ1-1, with a weak D call TRBD1 (6 bases). The germline V gene has CDR1 SGHNT and CDR2 YENEEA. This CDR3 is 13 amino acids long. The germline V and J ends were trimmed by 8 bases and 1 base, with 11 bases remaining between them. CDR3 region: CASAAGANTEAFF. DNA for the CDR3: TGTGCCAGCGCGGCGGGGGCGAACACTGAAGCTTTCTTT.

In this sample, this clonotype turned up many times. CDR3 loop: CASRYTQGPNTGELFF. CDR3 nucleotide sequence: TGTGCCAGCAGATATACCCAGGGACCCAACACCGGGGAGCTGTTTTTT. The chain carries TRBV11-2 and TRBJ2-2, with D perhaps being TRBD1 or TRBD2 (5 bases each). V was cut by 6 bases and J by 2 bases, with 16 bases left in between. The length of the CDR3 is 16 residues. CDR1 and CDR2 from the germline V gene are SGHAT and FQNNGV.

V and J are TRBV29-1 and TRBJ1-5; a possible D gene is TRBD1 (5 bases). In germline, CDR1 is SQVTM, CDR2 ANQGSEA. The CDR3 loop spans 13 amino acids. V dropped 7 bases and J dropped 3 bases, with 13 bases sitting between them. The CDR3 is CSAGGSINQPQHF. CDR3 DNA: TGCAGCGCCGGGGGGTCTATCAATCAGCCCCAGCATTTT.

A remark on this clonotype: With a far larger clone one base away, a read error is the likely cause. The chain carries TRBV15 and TRBJ2-1; D possibly corresponds to TRBD2 (6 bases). Germline loops: CDR1 LNHNV, CDR2 YYDKDF (reference sequence). The CDR3 is made up of 15 amino acids. V gave up 0 bases and J gave up 10 bases, with 16 bases separating them. The CDR3 loop is CATSREVGMDYEQFF. CDR3 in DNA: TGTGCCACCAGCAGAGAGGTAGGTATGGACTACGAGCAGTTCTTC.

CDR3 residues: CASSQETSGGAPVLNEQFF. CDR3 in DNA: TGTGCCAGCAGCCAAGAGACTAGCGGGGGGGCCCCCGTCTTAAATGAGCAGTTCTTC. V and J are TRBV4-2 and TRBJ2-1; 14 positions agree with TRBD2. CDR3 length: 19 amino acids. V lost 0 bases and J lost 7; bases outside the gene matches: 11. Germline lookup yields CDR1 LGHNA and CDR2 YNFKEQ.

Comment on this clonotype: This likely stems from a read error, as it lies one base from a far larger clone. The chain combines TRBV10-3 with TRBJ2-1; 7 bases line up with TRBD1. CDR1 is ENHRY, CDR2 SYGVKD, per germline. The junction had 10 bases not matched to a gene; V was cut back by 2 bases and J by 6 bases. The CDR3 spans 16 residues. In nucleotides, the CDR3 is TGTGCCATCAGTGAGGACAGGGAGTATGCTACCAATGAGCAGTTCTTC. This codes for CAISEDREYATNEQFF.

The gene calls are TRBV2 and TRBJ2-5; D unresolved. Germline V lookup: CDR1 SNHLY, CDR2 FYNNEI. Trimming took 9 bases from V and 1 from J, leaving 12 bases between them. CDR3 length equals 13 residues. The CDR3 sequence: CARSWATQETQYF. CDR3 DNA sequence: TGTGCCAGGTCATGGGCTACCCAAGAGACCCAGTACTTC.

As for this clonotype: Since a much larger clone is just one base distant, this may be a read error. The genes are TRBV7-9 and TRBJ2-7; D might be TRBD1 or TRBD2, each matching 5 bases. V was shortened by 1 base and J by 3 bases, with 13 bases between the two germline ends. The germline gives CDR1 SEHNR, CDR2 FQNEAQ (reference sequence). The CDR3 length is 15 residues. The CDR3 DNA sequence: TGTGCCAGCAGCTTAGAAGGGGCTGGGAGCTACGAGCAGTACTTC. Its protein is CASSLEGAGSYEQYF.

This clonotype was recorded many times. The chain carries TRBV29-1 and TRBJ2-3, with D unclear. CDR3 length equals 12 residues. Looked up from germline, CDR1 is SQVTM and CDR2 is ANQGSEA. Deletions cut 7 bases from V and 5 bases from J, with 13 bases between. The CDR3 sequence is CSGALPGDTQYF. The CDR3, as DNA: TGCAGCGGGGCCCTACCTGGAGATACGCAGTATTTT.

In its sample, this clonotype was seen many times. The chain has TRBV30 and TRBJ2-5; possibly TRBD2 for D (6 bases). Trimming took 4 bases from V and 6 from J, leaving 21 bases between them. Per germline, CDR1 GTSNPN and CDR2 SVGIG (reference sequence). There are 15 residues in the CDR3. The CDR3 DNA reads TGTGCCTGGATCCCGATAGGGCGGGAAGGAAAGACCCAGTACTTC. Protein sequence: CAWIPIGREGKTQYF.

Many counts were recorded for this clonotype. The chain links TRBV7-2 to TRBJ1-2, with a weak D call TRBD1 (5 bases). Trimming pared 0 bases from V and 6 bases from J, leaving 8 bases between. CDR1 and CDR2 from the germline V gene are SGHTA and FQGNSA. The CDR3 length is 13 residues. The CDR3 DNA is TGTGCCAGCAGCTTAGCGGGGGACCATGGCTACACCTTC. Protein: CASSLAGDHGYTF.

This clonotype has just a few counts. V usage is TRBV30 and J usage is TRBJ1-4; D gene unclear. Germline V gives CDR1 GTSNPN, CDR2 SVGIG (reference sequence). The CDR3 is made up of 16 amino acids. V shed 3 bases and J shed 4 bases, with 18 bases lying between them. CDR3 residues: CAWSQHTGRNNEKLFF. CDR3 nucleotides: TGTGCCTGGAGCCAGCATACCGGGAGAAATAATGAAAAACTGTTTTTT.

The chain carries TRBV7-2 and TRBJ1-2; perhaps TRBD1 as D (6 bases). This CDR3 is 13 amino acids long. The germline V gene encodes CDR1 SGHTA and CDR2 FQGNSA. V was clipped by 4 bases and J by 3 bases, with 9 bases between them. As DNA, the CDR3 is TGTGCCAGCAGCTACTCAGGGGACTATGGCTACACCTTC. Translating gives CASSYSGDYGYTF.

This clonotype was recorded many times. The gene calls are TRBV6-5 and TRBJ1-1, with a weak D call TRBD1 (6 bases). The CDR3 contains 16 residues. V was pared by 2 bases and J by 5 bases, with 18 bases between. From germline, CDR1 is MNHEY and CDR2 SVGAGI. CDR3 region: CASSYGGGLVDTEAFF. In nucleotides, the CDR3 is TGTGCCAGCAGTTACGGCGGGGGGCTTGTAGATACTGAAGCTTTCTTT.

In this sample, this clonotype turned up many times. V usage is TRBV5-1 and J usage is TRBJ2-5, with 9 bases aligning to TRBD2. This CDR3 is 16 amino acids long. Germline V lookup: CDR1 SGHRS, CDR2 YFSETQ. J gave up 0 bases and V 4 bases, and 7 bases lay outside the gene matches. In DNA form, the CDR3 reads TGCGCCAGCAGCATTGGACTAGCGCAAAACCAAGAGACCCAGTACTTC. Amino acid sequence: CASSIGLAQNQETQYF.

This clonotype was counted ten times or more. The chain carries TRBV7-9 and TRBJ2-2, with D perhaps TRBD1 (5 bases). The CDR3 is 16 amino acids. V lost 1 base to trimming and J lost 1 base, with 10 bases between them. CDR1 and CDR2 (germline): SEHNR, FQNEAQ (reference sequence). CDR3 nucleotides: TGTGCCAGCAGCTTAGTTGTAGGGGTGAACACCGGGGAGCTGTTTTTT. It encodes CASSLVVGVNTGELFF.